The 32 T cell receptor beta chains in this list originate from one sample, sequenced in a study of STAT3 mutations in large granular lymphocyte leukemia. Study-level results: Every T-cell large granular lymphocyte leukemia patient had at least one immunodominant TCR beta clonotype.

These receptors lack a known antigen. This table comes from immunoSEQ multiplex PCR, and its TCRdb copy is limited to in-frame clones, with some not included. In the table there are around 39,000 clones, about 88% of which are singletons. Sequenced material: PBMCs. Receptor source: a human donor with T large granular lymphocyte leukemia. Some clones in this sample may be carry-over from other donors' samples.

J is TRBJ2-2 and V is TRBV5-1; TRBD1 matches at 8 bases. This CDR3 has 16 amino acids. V gave up 4 bases and J gave up 0 bases; unmatched junction bases: 5. The V gene's germline CDR1 is SGHRS and CDR2 YFSETQ. CDR3 DNA sequence: TGCGCCAGCAGCCAATCGACAGGGGCGAACACCGGGGAGCTGTTTTTT. Translated: CASSQSTGANTGELFF.

This clone was counted once. The CDR3 nucleotides are TGTGCCAGCAGCTTAGGGGGGACCAGCGAGCAGTACTTC. Amino acids: CASSLGGTSEQYF. The chain employs TRBV7-9 and TRBJ2-7; D might be TRBD1 or TRBD2, each matching 5 bases. CDR1 and CDR2 (germline): SEHNR, FQNEAQ (reference sequence). This CDR3 is built from 13 residues. Deletions cut 1 base from V and 6 bases from J, with 10 bases between.

The V and J genes are TRBV7-2 and TRBJ2-5; 7 nucleotides line up with TRBD1. Germline-derived CDR1 and CDR2 are SGHTA and FQGNSA. There are 13 residues in the CDR3. After removal of 7 bases from V and 2 bases from J, the junction contained 4 bases not matched to a gene. CDR3 sequence: CASKTGAQETQYF. CDR3 DNA sequence: TGTGCCAGCAAAACAGGGGCACAAGAGACCCAGTACTTC.

This chain joins TRBV5-1 and TRBJ1-1, with 7 bases fitting TRBD1. CDR3 length: 16 residues. The V gene end was trimmed by 0 bases and the J gene end by 1 base; junction bases not matched to a gene: 6. Germline V CDR1 and CDR2: SGHRS, YFSETQ. The CDR3 spells CASSLVAGQSNTEAFF. In DNA form, the CDR3 reads TGCGCCAGCAGCTTGGTAGCGGGACAGTCGAACACTGAAGCTTTCTTT.

This chain joins TRBV7-9 and TRBJ2-7, with D unclear. Germline CDR1 is SEHNR and CDR2 is FQNEAQ (reference sequence). There are 13 residues in the CDR3. The V end was cut by 4 bases, the J end by 1 base, with 8 bases between. CDR3 region: CASSSTKSYEQYF. The CDR3 region has the DNA TGTGCCAGCAGCTCGACAAAATCCTACGAGCAGTACTTC.

The J gene is TRBJ2-5, the V gene TRBV13; tentatively, D is TRBD2 (7 bases). The germline CDR1 and CDR2 sequences are PRHDT and FYEKMQ (reference sequence). Trimming pared 5 bases from V and 2 bases from J, leaving 15 bases between. This CDR3 contains 15 residues. The CDR3 protein is CASSRRRGPQETQYF. DNA for the CDR3: TGTGCCAGCAGCAGAAGGCGGGGGCCACAAGAGACCCAGTACTTC.

V usage is TRBV5-4 and J usage is TRBJ2-3; D possibly matches TRBD1 or TRBD2 (5 bases each). Deletions cut 2 bases from V and 6 bases from J, with 16 bases between. Germline V gene data show CDR1 as SGHNT and CDR2 as YYREEE (reference sequence). The CDR3 covers 15 residues. CDR3 sequence reads: CASSFRPGREDTQYF. DNA for the CDR3: TGTGCCAGCAGCTTTCGGCCAGGGAGAGAGGATACGCAGTATTTT.

The V call is TRBV5-1, the J call TRBJ2-2; unclear D gene. Germline lookup yields CDR1 SGHRS and CDR2 YFSETQ. Trimming shortened V by 5 bases and J by 4 bases, and 18 bases separated the two germline ends. The CDR3 is made up of 16 amino acids. CDR3 sequence: CASRQQSVSSTGELFF. As DNA, the CDR3 is TGCGCCAGCAGACAACAAAGCGTCTCTTCCACCGGGGAGCTGTTTTTT.

This CDR3 reads CASSYAVGSTSHYEQYF. CDR3 DNA sequence: TGCGCCAGCAGTTACGCGGTTGGGAGCACGTCCCACTACGAGCAGTACTTC. The chain carries TRBV5-1 and TRBJ2-7; D may be TRBD2 (5 bases). CDR1 is SGHRS, CDR2 YFSETQ, per germline. This CDR3 has 17 amino acids. Trimming removed 5 bases at V and 3 bases at J, with 24 bases between. Full variable domain (rest looked up from reference TRBV5-1 and TRBJ2-7): KAGVTQTPRYLIKTRGQQVTLSCSPISGHRSVSWYQQTPGQGLQFLFEYFSETQRNKGNFPGRFSGRQFSNSRSEMNVSTLELGDSALYLCASSYAVGSTSHYEQYFGPGTRLTVT.

The chain uses TRBV30 and TRBJ1-1; D gene uncertain. The CDR3 is made up of 14 amino acids. Trimming left V 4 bases short and J 1 base short, with 13 bases between. CDR1 is GTSNPN and CDR2 is SVGIG in the germline V gene (reference sequence). The CDR3 region has the DNA TGTGCCTGGAAGCGGGGAACTGCGAACACTGAAGCTTTCTTT. It codes for CAWKRGTANTEAFF.

This chain joins TRBV7-2 and TRBJ2-3, with D possibly TRBD2 on 5 matching bases. Germline V gives CDR1 SGHTA, CDR2 FQGNSA. Trimming cost V 5 bases and J 5 bases, with 14 bases left between them. The CDR3 totals 14 residues. In DNA, the CDR3 is TGTGCCAGCAGCCCCCGGACTGCTGAAGATACGCAGTATTTT. Translation gives CASSPRTAEDTQYF.

In nucleotides, the CDR3 is TGTGCCAGCAGACTGGACGAGAGTGAAAAACTGTTTTTT. It codes for CASRLDESEKLFF. The chain couples TRBV2 to TRBJ1-4; D gene uncertain. Germline-derived CDR1 and CDR2 are SNHLY and FYNNEI. The CDR3 is 13 residues long. V dropped 6 bases and J dropped 7 bases, with 12 bases sitting between them.

V gene TRBV9 combines with J gene TRBJ1-6; D ambiguous. CDR3 length equals 13 residues. In germline, CDR1 is SGDLS, CDR2 YYNGEE. The V and J ends lost 7 bases and 6 bases respectively, with 11 bases between them. DNA of the CDR3: TGTGCCAGCGGTCCGGGTTTTAATTCACCCCTCCACTTT. This codes for CASGPGFNSPLHF.

The chain carries TRBV7-8 and TRBJ2-5; no definite D call. Germline V gives CDR1 SGHVS, CDR2 FQNEAQ. V shed 4 bases and J shed 0 bases, with 9 bases lying between them. The CDR3 has 14 amino acids. CDR3 nucleotide sequence: TGTGCCAGCAGCTCAACAGCGTACCAAGAGACCCAGTACTTC. It specifies CASSSTAYQETQYF. The full variable domain, its missing parts supplied by reference TRBV7-8 and TRBJ2-5, is GAGVSQSPRYKVAKRGQDVALRCDPISGHVSLFWYQQALGQGPEFLTYFQNEAQLDKSGLPSDRFFAERPEGSVSTLKIQRTQQEDSAVYLCASSSTAYQETQYFGPGTRLLVL.

CDR3 in amino acids: CASSFNGPGAGNQPQHF. The CDR3 DNA reads as TGTGCCAGTAGTTTCAACGGGCCAGGGGCCGGCAATCAGCCCCAGCATTTT. The V and J genes are TRBV19 and TRBJ1-5; TRBD1 might be the D (6 bases). From germline, CDR1 is LNHDA and CDR2 SQIVND (reference sequence). Trimming took off 5 bases at V and 2 bases at J, with 19 bases between the two ends. CDR3 length: 17 amino acids.

This chain links TRBV5-6 with TRBJ2-3; TRBD1 matches 7 bases. The CDR3 consists of 17 residues. After removal of 0 bases from V and 0 bases from J, the junction contained 7 bases not matched to a gene. CDR1 and CDR2 from the germline V gene are SGHDT and YYEEEE. The CDR3 DNA reads TGTGCCAGCAGCTTGGAGGGGGCTCGTTCTAGCACAGATACGCAGTATTTT. Translation: CASSLEGARSSTDTQYF.

This clone was recorded only once. V usage is TRBV29-1 and J usage is TRBJ2-7; D perhaps matches TRBD2 (7 bases). The CDR3 is made up of 14 amino acids. The V end was cut by 7 bases, the J end by 6 bases, with 22 bases between. CDR1 is SQVTM and CDR2 is ANQGSEA in the germline V gene. DNA of the CDR3: TGCAGCGCAGGGGCGGCAGGGCCGGGGGGCGAGCAGTACTTC. Translated, it gives CSAGAAGPGGEQYF.

This clone was picked up a small number of times. The genes are TRBV28 and TRBJ1-5; a weak D match, TRBD1 (5 bases). CDR1 and CDR2 (germline): MDHEN, SYDVKM. The CDR3 runs to 14 residues. The V gene lost 6 bases and the J gene lost 9 bases, with 18 bases spanning the gap. The CDR3: CASSAGTAWGPQHF. In DNA form, the CDR3 reads TGTGCCAGCAGCGCCGGGACCGCGTGGGGGCCCCAGCATTTT.

The CDR3 DNA is TGTGCCGGTGGAGTGTTTGGCAATCAGCCCCAGCATTTT. Translation gives CAGGVFGNQPQHF. The chain recombines TRBV6-6 with TRBJ1-5; D not certain. The CDR3 has 13 residues. CDR1 and CDR2 (germline): MNHNY, SVGAGI (reference sequence). V gave up 11 bases and J gave up 2 bases, with 13 bases separating them.

This chain connects TRBV10-2 to TRBJ2-5; D perhaps matches TRBD2 (5 bases). CDR3 length equals 13 residues. CDR1 is WSHSY, CDR2 SAAADI, per germline. The ends were cut back, 7 bases at V and 5 bases at J, with 14 bases in the middle. The CDR3 spells CASNRDGDETQYF. The DNA for the CDR3 is TGCGCCAGCAACCGGGATGGTGATGAGACCCAGTACTTC.

This clone has only one observation. The CDR3 here is CASSETGRGNQPQHF. CDR3 DNA: TGTGCCAGCAGTGAAACTGGGCGGGGAAATCAGCCCCAGCATTTT. This chain links TRBV6-1 with TRBJ1-5; D not certain. Germline lookup yields CDR1 MNHNS and CDR2 SASEGT. The V end was cut by 2 bases, the J end by 4 bases, with 12 bases between. This CDR3 contains 15 residues.

The rearrangement joins TRBV13 to TRBJ2-7; 13 bases are a match to TRBD2. Germline trimming cut 5 bases from V and 1 base from J; bases unmatched to any gene: 17. The CDR3 consists of 20 residues. The germline gives CDR1 PRHDT, CDR2 FYEKMQ (reference sequence). The CDR3 protein is CASSVSPATSGGAPSYEQYF. DNA for the CDR3: TGTGCCAGCAGCGTTTCCCCCGCAACTAGCGGGGGGGCCCCTTCCTACGAGCAGTACTTC.

This clone was seen a single time. This sequence joins TRBV5-1 and TRBJ2-3; D is ambiguous. Trimming took off 0 bases at V and 1 base at J, with 21 bases between the two ends. The CDR3 runs to 19 residues. Per germline, CDR1 SGHRS and CDR2 YFSETQ. In DNA form, the CDR3 reads TGCGCCAGCAGCTTGGCGGTCATATCCTCCCCTGCCGGCACAGATACGCAGTATTTT. Protein sequence: CASSLAVISSPAGTDTQYF.

The rearrangement links TRBV4-1 to TRBJ1-2; D is possibly TRBD1 (6 bases). There are 15 residues in the CDR3. Trimming removed 4 bases from V and 1 base from J, with 13 bases in between. CDR1 and CDR2 (germline): MGHRA, YSYEKL. The CDR3 spells CASSPRGGVNYGYTF. CDR3 nucleotides: TGCGCCAGCAGCCCCCGAGGGGGGGTTAACTATGGCTACACCTTC.

The J gene is TRBJ1-1, the V gene TRBV5-1, with 12 bases identical to TRBD1. Germline values: CDR1 SGHRS, CDR2 YFSETQ. This CDR3 spans 15 amino acids. J was trimmed by 5 bases and V by 4 bases; bases with no gene match: 6. This CDR3 is CASSLGQGAGTEAFF. DNA of the CDR3: TGCGCCAGCAGCCTGGGACAGGGGGCAGGGACTGAAGCTTTCTTT.

The chain couples TRBV28 to TRBJ2-1; TRBD2 matches 8 bases. The CDR3 length is 13 residues. Germline assignment: CDR1 MDHEN and CDR2 SYDVKM. CDR3 sequence reads: CIVRGGARNEQFF. The CDR3 region has the DNA TGTATAGTCCGGGGGGGGGCGCGGAATGAGCAGTTCTTC.

CDR3 DNA sequence: TGTGCCAGCAGACCTTCGATTTACAATGAGCAGTTCTTC. This translates into CASRPSIYNEQFF. The genes are TRBV6-6 and TRBJ2-1; D unclear. Germline assignment: CDR1 MNHNY and CDR2 SVGAGI (reference sequence). V was pared by 6 bases and J by 4 bases, with 10 bases between. The CDR3 spans 13 residues.

This clone was counted a few times. The chain couples TRBV10-3 to TRBJ1-2, with a tentative D call TRBD1 (6 bases). Trimming shortened V by 8 bases and J by 6 bases, and 19 bases separated the two germline ends. Looked up from germline, CDR1 is ENHRY and CDR2 is SYGVKD. This CDR3 region has 14 residues. CDR3 amino acids: CAIWSGGGRNGYTF. Here the CDR3 DNA reads TGTGCCATCTGGTCCGGCGGGGGGCGAAATGGCTACACCTTC.

This chain links TRBV30 with TRBJ1-5; the D gene is possibly TRBD1 (6 bases). V lost 2 bases to trimming and J lost 9 bases, with 20 bases between them. This CDR3 contains 15 residues. The germline CDR1 and CDR2 sequences are GTSNPN and SVGIG (reference sequence). The DNA of the CDR3 is TGTGCCTGGAGTTTTGGGGACATACGGTCTGGGCCCCAGCATTTT. Its protein is CAWSFGDIRSGPQHF. The full variable domain, its missing parts supplied by reference TRBV30 and TRBJ1-5, is SQTIHQWPATLVQPVGSPLSLECTVEGTSNPNLYWYRQAAGRGLQLLFYSVGIGQISSEVPQNLSASRPQDRQFILSSKKLLLSDSGFYLCAWSFGDIRSGPQHFGDGTRLSIL.

V and J are TRBV7-9 and TRBJ2-1; D not resolved. Trimming cost V 1 base and J 5 bases, with 9 bases left between them. The CDR3 length is 14 residues. Looked up from germline, CDR1 is SEHNR and CDR2 is FQNEAQ (reference sequence). CDR3 bases: TGTGCCAGCAGCTTAGTGGCCGGAGACAATGAGCAGTTCTTC. The encoded protein is CASSLVAGDNEQFF.

The genes are TRBV5-6 and TRBJ1-5; D is unresolved. In germline, CDR1 is SGHDT, CDR2 YYEEEE. The CDR3 is 14 residues long. V lost 0 bases, J lost 5 bases, and 9 bases lay in between. The CDR3: CASSLGSVHQPQHF. The CDR3 DNA reads TGTGCCAGCAGCTTGGGCAGCGTCCATCAGCCCCAGCATTTT.

The chain couples TRBV30 to TRBJ2-7; 9 bases match TRBD1. The CDR3 consists of 14 residues. Trimming at V came to 3 bases and at J to 0 bases, leaving 3 bases not matched to a gene. The germline CDR1 and CDR2 sequences are GTSNPN and SVGIG (reference sequence). CDR3 nucleotides: TGTGCCTGGAGGCAGGGACAGGGCTCCTACGAGCAGTACTTC. This codes for CAWRQGQGSYEQYF.